This T cell receptor (beta chain) comes out of a study of blood T cell repertoires in COVID-19. Assay: immunoSEQ multiplex PCR; the TCRdb copy retains only in-frame clones and omits some. Of around 400,000 clones detected, nearly 90% appear once; the ten largest clones hold about 1.4%. Trimming removed 0 bases at V and 2 bases at J, with 16 bases between. CDR3 size: 17 residues. The germline V gene encodes CDR1 MGHRA and CDR2 YSYEKL. Sample: PBMCs or T cells enriched from blood (not recorded which). This TCR came from a woman younger than 35 who had been exposed to COVID-19. The rearrangement joins TRBV4-1 to TRBJ2-5, with TRBD1 as a possible D gene (5 bases). The CDR3 sequence is CASSQDPDWGLQETQYF. The CDR3 bases are TGCGCCAGCAGCCAAGATCCGGATTGGGGCCTACAAGAGACCCAGTACTTC.